Below, 29 T cell receptor beta chains from the same sample are listed, as sequenced in a study of blood T cell repertoires in COVID-19. The data were produced by immunoSEQ multiplex PCR, yet TCRdb's version contains in-frame clones alone and is incomplete. Of about 280,000 clones in the sample, less than 95% were seen once. Sequenced sample: PBMCs or T cells enriched from blood (not recorded which). These receptors originate from a man aged 35-49 years who had been exposed to COVID-19.

The chain is built from TRBV4-3 and TRBJ2-2; D remains unclear. This CDR3 is built from 16 residues. The V end lost 0 bases, the J end lost 5 bases, and 13 bases lay between the germline ends. Germline V gene data show CDR1 as LGHNA and CDR2 as YSLEER. The CDR3 coding sequence is TGCGCCAGCAGCCAAGAATTAACAATGGTAACCGGGGAGCTGTTTTTT. As protein: CASSQELTMVTGELFF.

This clone was observed once. The V gene is TRBV2, the J gene TRBJ2-7, with a possible D match to TRBD1 (5 bases). The CDR3 consists of 14 residues. From germline, CDR1 is SNHLY and CDR2 FYNNEI. V gave up 3 bases and J gave up 0 bases, with 9 bases separating them. The CDR3 nucleotides are TGTGCCAGCAGTGATAACAGGCGCTCCTACGAGCAGTACTTC. Translation gives CASSDNRRSYEQYF.

The chain combines TRBV18 with TRBJ2-3; D possibly corresponds to TRBD1 (6 bases). From germline, CDR1 is KGHSH and CDR2 LQKENI. V was trimmed by 5 bases and J by 5 bases, leaving 17 bases between them. This CDR3 spans 15 amino acids. Here the CDR3 reads CASSESGTRGDTQYF. The CDR3 DNA follows: TGTGCCAGCTCAGAATCCGGGACACGTGGAGATACGCAGTATTTT.

This chain links TRBV7-9 with TRBJ1-2; 8 positions agree with TRBD1. The CDR3 runs 14 residues. Germline V CDR1 and CDR2: SEHNR, FQNEAQ (reference sequence). The junction had 3 bases not matched to a gene; V was cut back by 5 bases and J by 1 base. The CDR3 region is CASSTGQGNYGYTF. Here the CDR3 DNA reads TGTGCCAGCAGCACCGGACAGGGTAACTATGGCTACACCTTC.

This clone was seen a single time. This chain links TRBV19 with TRBJ2-7, with D perhaps matching TRBD2 (6 bases). Trimming removed 6 bases at V and 5 bases at J, with 17 bases between. Germline loops: CDR1 LNHDA, CDR2 SQIVND (reference sequence). The CDR3 is 14 amino acids. DNA of the CDR3: TGTGCCAGTAGCCACCCGGGAGCTGGTAACGAGCAGTACTTC. It is translated as CASSHPGAGNEQYF.

V gene TRBV3-1 (or the pseudogene TRBV3-2) combines with J gene TRBJ1-5; no clear D gene. Trimming removed 1 base from V and 0 bases from J, with 7 bases in between. CDR1 and CDR2 (germline): LGHDT, YNNKEL (reference sequence). The CDR3 totals 15 residues. CDR3 loop: CASSQAGNSNQPQHF. In DNA form, the CDR3 reads TGTGCCAGCAGCCAAGCAGGTAATAGCAATCAGCCCCAGCATTTT.

This clone was observed a few times. The V gene is TRBV29-1, the J gene TRBJ1-3; no definite D call. CDR3 length: 11 amino acids. Germline V CDR1 and CDR2: SQVTM, ANQGSEA. V shed 3 bases and J shed 3 bases, with 3 bases lying between them. CDR3: CSVEYGNTIYF. The CDR3 bases are TGCAGCGTTGAGTATGGAAACACCATATATTTT.

This chain connects TRBV19 to TRBJ1-1; TRBD1 might be the D (6 bases). CDR3 length: 13 amino acids. The germline V gene has CDR1 LNHDA and CDR2 SQIVND (reference sequence). Trimming shortened V by 10 bases and J by 1 base, and 13 bases separated the two germline ends. The CDR3 coding sequence is TGTGCCACAGGGCAGGGGTCGAACACTGAAGCTTTCTTT. This sequence encodes CATGQGSNTEAFF.

The chain is built from TRBV9 and TRBJ2-7; 15 nucleotides align to TRBD2. The CDR3 has 17 amino acids. Germline V lookup: CDR1 SGDLS, CDR2 YYNGEE. V shed 4 bases, J shed 3 bases, and the junction held 8 bases outside the gene matches. The CDR3 protein is CASSSGLAGGPFYEQYF. DNA of the CDR3: TGTGCCAGCAGCTCGGGACTAGCGGGAGGCCCCTTCTACGAGCAGTACTTC.

This rearrangement joins TRBV10-1 to TRBJ2-2, with D uncertain. CDR1 and CDR2 from the germline V gene are WNHNN and SYGVQD (reference sequence). The CDR3 totals 15 residues. Trimming shortened V by 0 bases and J by 7 bases, and 12 bases separated the two germline ends. The CDR3 loop is CASSESMGSLGELFF. CDR3 DNA: TGCGCCAGCAGTGAGTCGATGGGTAGCCTCGGGGAGCTGTTTTTT.

The rearrangement joins TRBV19 to TRBJ2-1; 7 nucleotides align to TRBD2. CDR3 length: 15 residues. After removal of 7 bases from V and 4 bases from J, the junction contained 10 bases not matched to a gene. Germline V gene data show CDR1 as LNHDA and CDR2 as SQIVND (reference sequence). The chain's CDR3 is CASNTRTSIYNEQFF. For the CDR3, the DNA is TGTGCCAGTAATACCCGGACTAGTATATACAATGAGCAGTTCTTC.

The chain has TRBV15 and TRBJ2-5; 7 bases agree with TRBD2. Unmatched junction bases numbered 3, after V lost 5 bases and J lost 3 bases. The V gene's germline CDR1 is LNHNV and CDR2 YYDKDF (reference sequence). The CDR3 contains 13 residues. The CDR3 sequence: CATSERGEETQYF. The CDR3, as DNA: TGTGCCACCAGCGAACGGGGGGAAGAGACCCAGTACTTC.

The V and J genes are TRBV29-1 and TRBJ2-7; D may be TRBD1 (7 bases). The CDR3 is 12 residues long. From germline, CDR1 is SQVTM and CDR2 ANQGSEA. The V end lost 5 bases, the J end lost 2 bases, and 10 bases lay between the germline ends. CDR3: CSVSGGTYEQYF. CDR3 DNA sequence: TGCAGCGTTTCAGGGGGGACCTACGAGCAGTACTTC.

The J gene is TRBJ2-7, the V gene TRBV29-1; 8 positions match TRBD2. This CDR3 region has 15 residues. J gave up 5 bases and V 0 bases, and 9 bases lay outside the gene matches. Germline CDR1 is SQVTM and CDR2 is ANQGSEA. CDR3 protein: CSVEDGAGDGDEQYF. As DNA, the CDR3 is TGCAGCGTTGAAGACGGAGCGGGAGATGGAGACGAGCAGTACTTC.

V usage is TRBV5-4 and J usage is TRBJ2-1; 8 bases map to TRBD2. The CDR3 has 15 residues. V shed 0 bases, J shed 6 bases, and the junction held 5 bases outside the gene matches. Germline V lookup: CDR1 SGHNT, CDR2 YYREEE (reference sequence). The CDR3 DNA is TGTGCCAGCAGCTTGGTCGCGGCGGGAGGCAATGAGCAGTTCTTC. Translation gives CASSLVAAGGNEQFF. Filled out from reference TRBV5-4 and TRBJ2-1, the complete variable domain reads ETGVTQSPTHLIKTRGQQVTLRCSSQSGHNTVSWYQQALGQGPQFIFQYYREEENGRGNFPPRFSGLQFPNYSSELNVNALELDDSALYLCASSLVAAGGNEQFFGPGTRLTVL.

The chain combines TRBV7-9 with TRBJ2-7, with D maybe TRBD1 (7 bases). In germline, CDR1 is SEHNR, CDR2 FQNEAQ (reference sequence). Between the trimmed V and J ends, which lost 5 bases and 1 base, there was a span of 12 bases. The CDR3 totals 14 residues. CDR3 loop: CASSKAGQSYEQYF. The CDR3 DNA follows: TGTGCCAGCAGCAAGGCGGGACAGTCCTACGAGCAGTACTTC.

The V and J genes are TRBV10-2 and TRBJ2-5, with 8 positions matching TRBD2. This CDR3 has 15 residues. Per germline, CDR1 WSHSY and CDR2 SAAADI. The V segment lost 6 bases and the J segment 5 bases; nucleotides outside the gene matches: 11. The DNA for the CDR3 is TGCGCCAGCAGGGACCTAGCGGGTGCGGGGGAGACCCAGTACTTC. Translation: CASRDLAGAGETQYF.

The chain combines TRBV29-1 with TRBJ1-1; D ambiguous. The CDR3 extends over 14 amino acids. V lost 3 bases and J 2 bases, leaving 13 bases between the germline ends. CDR1 and CDR2 (germline): SQVTM, ANQGSEA. The CDR3 spells CSVDRGSGNTEAFF. DNA of the CDR3: TGCAGCGTTGATCGGGGATCGGGAAACACTGAAGCTTTCTTT. The full variable domain, its missing parts supplied by reference TRBV29-1 and TRBJ1-1, is SAVISQKPSRDICQRGTSLTIQCQVDSQVTMMFWYRQQPGQSLTLIATANQGSEATYESGFVIDKFPISRPNLTFSTLTVSNMSPEDSSIYLCSVDRGSGNTEAFFGQGTRLTVV.

The chain uses TRBV28 and TRBJ1-2; 8 bases match TRBD1. V dropped 8 bases and J dropped 7; count of bases not matched to a gene: 9. The germline V gene encodes CDR1 MDHEN and CDR2 SYDVKM. The CDR3 spans 13 residues. The chain's CDR3 is CASESSRGRGYTF. The CDR3 nucleotides are TGTGCCAGCGAGAGCAGCAGGGGGCGTGGCTACACCTTC.

This chain uses TRBV9 with TRBJ2-3; 10 bases map to TRBD2. Germline CDR1 and CDR2: SGDLS and YYNGEE. V lost 3 bases and J lost 5; bases outside the gene matches: 9. The CDR3 spans 16 residues. The DNA for the CDR3 is TGTGCCAGCAGCGCATCAGCGGGAGGGCCAAAAGATACGCAGTATTTT. This sequence encodes CASSASAGGPKDTQYF.

V and J are TRBV5-4 and TRBJ2-7; the D gene is possibly TRBD1 (6 bases). The V gene lost 3 bases and the J gene lost 4 bases, with 17 bases spanning the gap. CDR1 is SGHNT and CDR2 is YYREEE in the germline V gene (reference sequence). CDR3 length: 15 amino acids. In nucleotides, the CDR3 is TGTGCCAGCAGCTCTCGGGACCGGACAGTGTACGAGCAGTACTTC. It specifies CASSSRDRTVYEQYF.

This clone has a single count. The V and J genes are TRBV5-1 and TRBJ1-1, with 7 bases fitting TRBD1. J was trimmed by 3 bases and V by 5 bases; bases with no gene match: 1. The CDR3 is 12 amino acids. Germline CDR1 SGHRS, CDR2 YFSETQ. The CDR3 sequence: CASSDRDTEAFF. CDR3 coding DNA: TGCGCCAGCAGTGACAGGGACACTGAAGCTTTCTTT.

This clone showed up just once. The rearrangement uses TRBV27 and TRBJ2-1; 9 bases are a match to TRBD2. Per germline, CDR1 MNHEY and CDR2 SMNVEV (reference sequence). Trimming took 7 bases from V and 4 from J; bases not matched to a gene: 8. This CDR3 comprises 15 residues. CDR3 loop: CASTSKREVYNEQFF. For the CDR3, the DNA is TGTGCCAGCACCTCAAAGCGGGAGGTTTACAATGAGCAGTTCTTC.

This chain links TRBV28 with TRBJ2-7, with D perhaps matching TRBD1 (7 bases). CDR1 MDHEN and CDR2 SYDVKM come from the germline V gene. V lost 5 bases and J 6 bases, leaving 20 bases between the germline ends. The CDR3 consists of 15 residues. DNA for the CDR3: TGTGCCAGCAGTCAGATCGGGACAGTGGGAGGCGAGCAGTACTTC. Translation gives CASSQIGTVGGEQYF.

This chain connects TRBV3-1 (or the pseudogene TRBV3-2) to TRBJ1-5; the D is unclear. The germline gives CDR1 LGHDT, CDR2 YNNKEL (reference sequence). V was cut by 5 bases and J by 4 bases, with 12 bases left in between. The CDR3 totals 14 residues. The CDR3 spells CASSDAYGNQPQHF. For the CDR3, the DNA is TGTGCCAGCAGCGACGCATACGGGAATCAGCCCCAGCATTTT.

To note about this clone: The identical CDR3 is also encoded by other nucleotide sequences in the sample. This chain links TRBV18 with TRBJ1-3; 7 bases agree with TRBD1. Losses at the gene ends were 2 bases for V and 0 bases for J; bases not matched to a gene: 4. The CDR3 covers 16 residues. CDR1 KGHSH and CDR2 LQKENI come from the germline V gene. The CDR3 DNA follows: TGTGCCAGCTCACCAATGGGACAGAGCTCTGGAAACACCATATATTTT. The encoded protein is CASSPMGQSSGNTIYF.

This clone has a handful of counts. V and J are TRBV2 and TRBJ1-2; the D gene is possibly TRBD1 (5 bases). The length of the CDR3 is 12 residues. The V end was cut by 8 bases, the J end by 4 bases, with 11 bases between. Germline loops: CDR1 SNHLY, CDR2 FYNNEI. CDR3 sequence reads: CASQGELYGYTF. The CDR3 nucleotides are TGTGCCAGCCAGGGCGAACTCTATGGCTACACCTTC.

The chain joins TRBV7-3 to TRBJ1-3; D remains unclear. Per the germline V gene, CDR1 is SGHTA and CDR2 is FQGTGA. CDR3 length: 14 amino acids. V lost 2 bases to trimming and J lost 0 bases, with 5 bases between them. CDR3 coding DNA: TGTGCCAGCAGCTTAGGCAGCTCTGGAAACACCATATATTTT. Translating gives CASSLGSSGNTIYF. Using reference TRBV7-3 and TRBJ1-3 for the parts outside the CDR3, the full variable domain is GAGVSQTPSNKVTEKGKYVELRCDPISGHTALYWYRQSLGQGPEFLIYFQGTGAADDSGLPNDRFFAVRPEGSVSTLKIQRTERGDSAVYLCASSLGSSGNTIYFGEGSWLTVV.

The rearrangement uses TRBV27 and TRBJ1-2, with D possibly matching TRBD1 (5 bases). The CDR3 sequence is 15 residues long. V gave up 3 bases and J gave up 8 bases, with 19 bases separating them. Germline V gene sequence: CDR1 MNHEY, CDR2 SMNVEV (reference sequence). The CDR3 region is CASSLEGRKLRGYTF. For the CDR3, the DNA is TGTGCCAGCAGTTTGGAGGGGCGGAAGTTGAGGGGCTACACCTTC.